This TCR beta chain was identified in a study of blood T cells in healthy people across ages. Study conclusions and caveats: Comparison with aged donors showed that long-lived donors had more naive CD4+ cells and higher diversity. Any conclusive comparison of naive versus antigen-experienced cells was prevented by using unsorted PBMCs.

This clonotype has just a few counts. Its antigen remains unidentified. With a J-beta primer mix and a sample-barcoded 5' primer, a second PCR ran about 7 to 11 cycles. TCRdb processed the 5' RACE reads anew with MiXCR; each CDR3 protein has one entry. The sample includes about a million distinct CDR3 sequences, 35% to 45% of them seen just once. This CDR3 has 14 amino acids. Every donor provided around 9.5 milliliters of peripheral blood. They isolated at least 6 million PBMCs from each sample. The sequence came from a man between 18 and 35 years old in good health. This rearrangement joins TRBV21-1 to TRBJ1-5; the table gives TRBD1 as D, unverified against the DNA. TRBV21-1 corresponds to a pseudogene. Sample: blood. For the CDR3, the DNA is TGTGCCAGCAGCCAGGGGGGACTTAATCAGCCCCAGCATTTT. Its protein product is CASSQGGLNQPQHF.